This passage covers 18 T cell receptor beta chains from one sample sequenced in a study of shared clonotypes between healthy human individuals. Data came from immunoSEQ multiplex PCR; TCRdb stores just in-frame clones and leaves some out. The top ten clones hold approximately 0.36% of a sample with around 2.5 million clones, more than 85% of them seen once. What was sequenced was naive CD4+ T cells from PBMCs. Stated subset: CD45RA+ positively selected. The source of these receptors is a man aged 18 to 30 in good health. Some clones in this sample may be carry-over from other donors' samples.

V usage is TRBV7-2 and J usage is TRBJ2-7; 8 bases fit TRBD2. The CDR3 has 15 residues. Trimming at V came to 2 bases and at J to 3 bases, leaving 6 bases not matched to a gene. Germline CDR1 is SGHTA and CDR2 is FQGNSA. This chain's CDR3 is CASSLLGTSVYEQYF. DNA for the CDR3: TGTGCCAGCAGCTTACTTGGGACTAGTGTCTACGAGCAGTACTTC. Together with reference TRBV7-2 and TRBJ2-7, the CDR3 gives the full variable domain: GAGVSQSPSNKVTEKGKDVELRCDPISGHTALYWYRQSLGQGLEFLIYFQGNSAPDKSGLPSDRFSAERTGGSVSTLTIQRTQQEDSAVYLCASSLLGTSVYEQYFGPGTRLTVT.

This clone was counted once. V is TRBV18 and J is TRBJ1-2; D is undetermined. Trimming cost V 6 bases and J 1 base, with 12 bases left between them. CDR1 is KGHSH and CDR2 is LQKENI in the germline V gene. This CDR3 contains 14 residues. The CDR3, as DNA: TGTGCCAGCTCCCCGGCACTCGATAACTATGGCTACACCTTC. This sequence encodes CASSPALDNYGYTF.

The gene calls are TRBV7-6 and TRBJ1-5; weak D call: TRBD1 (6 bases). The germline V gene encodes CDR1 SGHVS and CDR2 FNYEAQ. The CDR3 spans 15 residues. Trimming shortened V by 5 bases and J by 8 bases, and 19 bases separated the two germline ends. The CDR3 DNA reads as TGTGCCAGCAGCCGGGGGCCGGGGCCCACGGAGCCCCAGCATTTT. It codes for CASSRGPGPTEPQHF.

The chain has TRBV18 and TRBJ1-1, with D perhaps TRBD1 (5 bases). Trimming cost V 0 bases and J 1 base, with 9 bases left between them. Germline loops: CDR1 KGHSH, CDR2 LQKENI. The CDR3 loop spans 15 amino acids. In DNA, the CDR3 is TGTGCCAGCTCACCACCCGATGGGGGGAACACTGAAGCTTTCTTT. It encodes CASSPPDGGNTEAFF.

The CDR3 DNA follows: TGTGCCAGCAGATCCGGCGGGAAGGGCTCCTACAATGAGCAGTTCTTC. Its protein is CASRSGGKGSYNEQFF. V usage is TRBV6-6 and J usage is TRBJ2-1; tentative D call: TRBD2 (6 bases). The CDR3 sequence is 16 residues long. The V end lost 6 bases, the J end lost 0 bases, and 15 bases lay between the germline ends. Germline CDR1 MNHNY, CDR2 SVGAGI (reference sequence).

This rearrangement joins TRBV11-2 to TRBJ1-1; TRBD1 is a possible D gene (6 bases). The V end was cut by 5 bases, the J end by 5 bases, with 15 bases between. The germline V gene encodes CDR1 SGHAT and CDR2 FQNNGV. This CDR3 contains 14 residues. Here the CDR3 reads CASSKTSGVTEAFF. The CDR3 bases are TGTGCCAGCAGCAAGACCTCAGGGGTTACTGAAGCTTTCTTT.

The chain has TRBV2 and TRBJ2-7, with TRBD1 as a possible D gene (6 bases). V was trimmed by 6 bases and J by 7 bases, leaving 13 bases between them. CDR1 and CDR2 from the germline V gene are SNHLY and FYNNEI. This CDR3 has 12 residues. This chain's CDR3 is CASSEQGAEQYF. CDR3 bases: TGTGCCAGCAGCGAACAGGGAGCGGAGCAGTACTTC.

The rearrangement joins TRBV5-4 to TRBJ2-5, with 8 bases identical to TRBD2. There are 15 residues in the CDR3. V lost 0 bases to trimming and J lost 2 bases; unmatched junction nucleotides: 3. CDR1 SGHNT and CDR2 YYREEE come from the germline V gene (reference sequence). CDR3 protein: CASSLDPGGQETQYF. CDR3 sequence (DNA): TGTGCCAGCAGCTTGGATCCGGGAGGGCAAGAGACCCAGTACTTC.

The table lists this clone with a few counts. This sequence joins TRBV28 and TRBJ1-1; TRBD1 might be the D (6 bases). Trimming cost V 11 bases and J 2 bases, with 12 bases left between them. The CDR3 consists of 12 residues. The germline gives CDR1 MDHEN, CDR2 SYDVKM. DNA for the CDR3: TGTGCCGCAGGGGACACCAACACTGAAGCTTTCTTT. Protein sequence: CAAGDTNTEAFF.

This clone was detected only a few times. The J gene is TRBJ1-2, the V gene TRBV28; TRBD1 agrees at 11 bases. V shed 7 bases and J 5 bases; nucleotides not matched to a gene: 9. CDR3 size: 15 residues. CDR1 MDHEN and CDR2 SYDVKM come from the germline V gene. For the CDR3, the DNA is TGTGCCAGCATGGACAGGACAGGGGGCGAGTATGGCTACACCTTC. Translation: CASMDRTGGEYGYTF.

The chain couples TRBV9 to TRBJ2-2, with D possibly matching TRBD2 (5 bases). V lost 8 bases and J lost 8, with 16 bases in between. Per germline, CDR1 SGDLS and CDR2 YYNGEE. The CDR3 has 13 amino acids. DNA of the CDR3: TGTGCCAGTGGGCTAGGGAGCGGTGGGGAGCTGTTTTTT. Translating it yields CASGLGSGGELFF. The full variable domain, rest sourced from reference TRBV9 and TRBJ2-2, is DSGVTQTPKHLITATGQRVTLRCSPRSGDLSVYWYQQSLDQGLQFLIQYYNGEERAKGNILERFSAQQFPDLHSELNLSSLELGDSALYFCASGLGSGGELFFGEGSRLTVL.

V is TRBV29-1 and J is TRBJ2-3, with 7 bases identical to TRBD1. The V and J ends lost 2 bases and 6 bases, in that order; junction bases with no gene match: 8. Germline CDR1 reads SQVTM; CDR2 reads ANQGSEA. The CDR3 loop spans 14 amino acids. CDR3 sequence (DNA): TGCAGCGTTGAACGGGGACAGTCATCGGATACGCAGTATTTT. Encoded protein: CSVERGQSSDTQYF.

This clone was recorded a few times. The rearrangement joins TRBV5-4 to TRBJ2-7; the D gene is possibly TRBD2 (5 bases). The germline gives CDR1 SGHNT, CDR2 YYREEE (reference sequence). The CDR3 has 13 residues. Between the trimmed V and J ends, which lost 7 bases and 3 bases, there was a span of 14 bases. CDR3 sequence reads: CASSRGRDYEQYF. DNA for the CDR3: TGTGCCAGCTCCCGGGGTCGCGACTACGAGCAGTACTTC.

CDR3 DNA sequence: TGTGCCACCAGCAGAGGGCCCAGCGGGAGGAACGAGCAGTACTTC. Protein sequence: CATSRGPSGRNEQYF. V and J are TRBV15 and TRBJ2-7, with TRBD2 matching 9 bases. Trimming removed 1 base from V and 5 bases from J; junction bases left unmatched: 6. CDR1 is LNHNV, CDR2 YYDKDF, per germline (reference sequence). The CDR3 consists of 15 residues.

The V and J genes are TRBV19 and TRBJ1-3; 8 bases fit TRBD1. This CDR3 contains 19 residues. The germline gives CDR1 LNHDA, CDR2 SQIVND (reference sequence). V lost 5 bases, J lost 4 bases, and 19 bases stayed unmatched. CDR3 DNA: TGTGCCAGTAGTTCCTTGGGGACAGGCCGTCTGGAGCTGGGAAACACCATATATTTT. It is translated as CASSSLGTGRLELGNTIYF.

The genes are TRBV5-4 and TRBJ2-3, with no clear D. V gave up 7 bases and J gave up 1 base, with 10 bases separating them. The CDR3 has 13 amino acids. Germline values: CDR1 SGHNT, CDR2 YYREEE (reference sequence). Here the CDR3 reads CASPVTGTDTQYF. CDR3 in DNA: TGTGCCAGCCCTGTCACAGGCACAGATACGCAGTATTTT.

The chain combines TRBV20-1 with TRBJ2-3, with D unresolved. The V end lost 3 bases, the J end lost 10 bases, and 11 bases lay between the germline ends. CDR3 length equals 11 residues. Germline-derived CDR1 and CDR2 are DFQATT and SNEGSKA (reference sequence). The CDR3 coding sequence is TGCAGTGCTAGCCCAGGTGAGGCGCAGTATTTT. This gives the protein CSASPGEAQYF.

This chain uses TRBV20-1 with TRBJ1-2; D is unresolved. The CDR3 has 9 amino acids. Per germline, CDR1 DFQATT and CDR2 SNEGSKA (reference sequence). The CDR3, as DNA: TGCATCCCCGCTAGCGGCTACACCTTC. Protein product: CIPASGYTF.